The 27 T cell receptor beta chains given below trace back to one sample, sequenced in a study of CD8+CD57+ T cells in acquired aplastic anemia. Profiles of TCR beta VDJ and CDR3 were generated from a genomic DNA template. MiXCR was run by TCRdb on the reads, yielding one entry per CDR3 protein. Of over 150,000 distinct CDR3 sequences detected, around half appear once; the ten largest clones hold approximately 16%. What was sequenced was sorted CD4+, CD8+, or CD8+CD57+ T cells (not recorded which) from PBMCs. These receptors came from a human donor in good health, serving as a control.

V and J are TRBV24-1 and TRBJ2-1, with 10 bases aligning to TRBD1. V shed 3 bases and J 2 bases; nucleotides not matched to a gene: 3. The CDR3 is 16 residues long. The germline V gene encodes CDR1 KGHDR and CDR2 SFDVKD. CDR3 DNA sequence: TGTGCCACCAGTGATCCGGGGACAGGGGCCTACAATGAGCAGTTCTTC. Amino acids: CATSDPGTGAYNEQFF.

Notes on this clonotype: The junction differs from germline at one of its ends, possibly a read error. The V and J genes are TRBV5-1 and TRBJ2-1; a weak D match, TRBD2 (5 bases). Looked up from germline, CDR1 is SGHRS and CDR2 is YFSETQ. The CDR3 contains 12 residues. Here the CDR3 reads CASSSLADEQFF. The CDR3, as DNA: TGTGCCAGCAGCAGCCTAGCAGATGAGCAGTTCTTC.

The chain has TRBV11-2 and TRBJ2-2; the D gene is possibly TRBD1 (6 bases). This CDR3 has 17 residues. Deletions cut 1 base from V and 1 base from J, with 13 bases between. Germline loops: CDR1 SGHAT, CDR2 FQNNGV. The CDR3 DNA reads as TGTGCCAGCAGCTTAGTGGGTGGGGGCCTGAACACCGGGGAGCTGTTTTTT. Its translation is CASSLVGGGLNTGELFF. The full variable domain, completed using reference TRBV11-2 and TRBJ2-2, is EAGVAQSPRYKIIEKRQSVAFWCNPISGHATLYWYQQILGQGPKLLIQFQNNGVVDDSQLPKDRFSAERLKGVDSTLKIQPAKLEDSAVYLCASSLVGGGLNTGELFFGEGSRLTVL.

At least ten counts were recorded for this clonotype. The chain uses TRBV20-1 and TRBJ2-1; D is possibly TRBD1 (6 bases). Trimming removed 3 bases from V and 6 bases from J, with 21 bases in between. CDR1 and CDR2 (germline): DFQATT, SNEGSKA (reference sequence). The CDR3 runs to 16 residues. The DNA for the CDR3 is TGCAGTGCTAGGTACCACAGGGCCCAGGGACCCAATGAGCAGTTCTTC. This sequence encodes CSARYHRAQGPNEQFF.

In its sample, this clonotype was seen once. The chain carries TRBV2 and TRBJ2-7; TRBD1 agrees at 12 bases. The V gene end was trimmed by 6 bases and the J gene end by 4 bases; junction bases not matched to a gene: 4. The CDR3 totals 14 residues. Germline CDR1 SNHLY, CDR2 FYNNEI. This CDR3 is CASSGTGGMYEQYF. Here the CDR3 DNA reads TGTGCCAGCAGCGGGACAGGGGGCATGTACGAGCAGTACTTC.

This chain links TRBV10-1 with TRBJ2-2, with 12 positions matching TRBD2. CDR1 is WNHNN, CDR2 SYGVQD, per germline (reference sequence). This CDR3 has 18 amino acids. V gave up 7 bases and J gave up 3 bases; unmatched junction bases: 12. The CDR3 DNA is TGCGCCAGCACTAAACGGGCACTAGCGGGGGGATACACCGGGGAGCTGTTTTTT. Amino acids: CASTKRALAGGYTGELFF.

The V gene is TRBV20-1, the J gene TRBJ2-7, with D unresolved. The CDR3 is made up of 12 amino acids. Trimming left V 2 bases short and J 2 bases short, with 7 bases between. CDR1 and CDR2 (germline): DFQATT, SNEGSKA (reference sequence). The CDR3 DNA is TGCAGTGCTAGACAGAGAGCCTACGAGCAGTACTTC. Translated, it gives CSARQRAYEQYF.

The rearrangement links TRBV7-9 to TRBJ2-3; 12 bases are shared with TRBD2. The CDR3 covers 18 residues. The V gene's germline CDR1 is SEHNR and CDR2 FQNEAQ (reference sequence). With V trimmed by 1 base and J by 3 bases, 8 bases remained unmatched. The chain's CDR3 is CASSLELAGGLRTDTQYF. The CDR3 nucleotides are TGTGCCAGCAGCTTAGAGCTAGCGGGAGGGTTACGAACAGATACGCAGTATTTT.

This chain uses TRBV11-1 with TRBJ1-6; 10 bases line up with TRBD1. Germline V CDR1 and CDR2: SGHAT, FQDESV (reference sequence). The CDR3 has 13 amino acids. With V trimmed by 8 bases and J by 8 bases, 3 bases remained unmatched. This CDR3 reads CASGTGEDSPLHF. Here the CDR3 DNA reads TGTGCCAGCGGGACAGGGGAGGATTCACCCCTCCACTTT.

This clonotype appeared many times. The J gene is TRBJ1-5, the V gene TRBV19; perhaps TRBD1 as D (6 bases). Germline-derived CDR1 and CDR2 are LNHDA and SQIVND (reference sequence). The CDR3 is 14 amino acids. Trimming cost V 7 bases and J 6 bases, with 16 bases left between them. The CDR3 DNA follows: TGTGCCAGTACCAGGGGCAGGGATGGTCAGCCCCAGCATTTT. Protein: CASTRGRDGQPQHF.

The rearrangement joins TRBV7-6 to TRBJ2-1; D is tentatively TRBD1 or TRBD2 (5 bases each). V was shortened by 4 bases and J by 4 bases, with 14 bases between the two germline ends. The CDR3 runs 15 residues. Germline CDR1 and CDR2: SGHVS and FNYEAQ. DNA of the CDR3: TGTGCCAGCAGCTATTCCTCGGGACCTTACAATGAGCAGTTCTTC. It encodes CASSYSSGPYNEQFF.

V usage is TRBV20-1 and J usage is TRBJ1-6; D remains ambiguous. CDR1 is DFQATT, CDR2 SNEGSKA, per germline (reference sequence). Between the trimmed V and J ends, which lost 6 bases and 13 bases, there was a span of 10 bases. The CDR3 covers 10 residues. This chain's CDR3 is CSAGRSPLHF. Written as DNA, the CDR3 is TGCAGTGCCGGTCGTTCGCCCCTCCACTTT.

This clonotype was recorded at least ten times. This chain joins TRBV5-5 and TRBJ2-5; D possibly corresponds to TRBD1 (6 bases). V was shortened by 4 bases and J by 2 bases, with 9 bases between the two germline ends. The CDR3 is 13 amino acids. CDR1 and CDR2 (germline): SGHKS, YYEKEE (reference sequence). The CDR3 here is CASSLQGQETQYF. The CDR3 DNA reads as TGTGCCAGCAGCCTACAGGGTCAAGAGACCCAGTACTTC.

This clonotype was found once. The chain couples TRBV2 to TRBJ2-1, with 11 bases matching TRBD2. This CDR3 is 16 amino acids long. Trimming removed 6 bases from V and 10 bases from J; junction bases left unmatched: 14. Germline CDR1 is SNHLY and CDR2 is FYNNEI. The CDR3 loop reads CASSAPGLADQGEQFF. The CDR3 DNA reads TGTGCCAGCAGCGCCCCGGGACTAGCGGACCAGGGGGAGCAGTTCTTC.

As regards this clonotype: The junction does not match germline at one end; this may be a read error. The J gene is TRBJ2-7, the V gene TRBV2; the D gene could be TRBD1 or TRBD2 (6 bases each). Germline V CDR1 and CDR2: SNHLY, FYNNEI. CDR3 length: 17 residues. CDR3 sequence (DNA): TGCGCCAGCAGCTTAGGACATCGCAGGGGAGGTAACTGCGAGCAGTACTTC. Its protein product is CASSLGHRRGGNCEQYF.

This clonotype was observed many times. V usage is TRBV5-1 and J usage is TRBJ1-2; 7 nucleotides agree with TRBD1. Germline V gives CDR1 SGHRS, CDR2 YFSETQ. This CDR3 has 14 amino acids. V shed 4 bases and J 4 bases; nucleotides not matched to a gene: 7. CDR3 DNA sequence: TGCGCCAGCAGCGTTGACAGGGACTTCTATGGCTACACCTTC. Its translation: CASSVDRDFYGYTF.

The chain uses TRBV20-1 and TRBJ2-3; D is undetermined. Trimming removed 6 bases from V and 4 bases from J, with 14 bases in between. Germline loops: CDR1 DFQATT, CDR2 SNEGSKA (reference sequence). CDR3 size: 13 residues. CDR3 residues: CSAPAEAADTQYF. In nucleotides, the CDR3 is TGCAGTGCCCCAGCTGAGGCAGCAGATACGCAGTATTTT.

The sample holds many counts of this clonotype. The chain is built from TRBV5-8 and TRBJ2-1; no definite D call. V gave up 2 bases and J gave up 0 bases, with 12 bases separating them. Looked up from germline, CDR1 is SGHTS and CDR2 is YDEGEE. This CDR3 region has 16 residues. The CDR3, as DNA: TGTGCCAGCAGCTTCGGACGGATGAGCTCCTACAATGAGCAGTTCTTC. Residues: CASSFGRMSSYNEQFF.

The chain links TRBV7-2 to TRBJ2-3; 10 nucleotides line up with TRBD1. The V segment lost 5 bases and the J segment 1 base; nucleotides outside the gene matches: 6. CDR3 length: 16 amino acids. Germline CDR1 is SGHTA and CDR2 is FQGNSA. The CDR3 is CASSIAGTGGTDTQYF. DNA for the CDR3: TGTGCCAGCAGCATCGCCGGGACAGGGGGCACAGATACGCAGTATTTT.

The count of this clonotype is one. This chain connects TRBV5-8 to TRBJ1-6, with D tentatively TRBD1 (5 bases). Trimming stripped 1 base from V and 5 bases from J, with 13 bases between. CDR1 is SGHTS, CDR2 YDEGEE, per germline. This CDR3 has 16 residues. Here the CDR3 DNA reads TGTGCCAGCAGCTTGTCGGGACGGCAACATAATTCACCCCTCCACTTT. It encodes CASSLSGRQHNSPLHF. The full variable domain, in which reference TRBV5-8 and TRBJ1-6 provide the parts outside the CDR3, is EAGVTQSPTHLIKTRGQQATLRCSPISGHTSVYWYQQALGLGLQFLLWYDEGEERNRGNFPPRFSGRQFPNYSSELNVNALELEDSALYLCASSLSGRQHNSPLHFGNGTRLTVT.

The rearrangement joins TRBV19 to TRBJ1-6, with 9 nucleotides matching TRBD1. The V gene end was trimmed by 7 bases and the J gene end by 10 bases; junction bases not matched to a gene: 8. In germline, CDR1 is LNHDA, CDR2 SQIVND (reference sequence). The CDR3 sequence is 14 residues long. This CDR3 reads CASTGTGFRSPLHF. CDR3 coding DNA: TGTGCCAGTACCGGGACAGGGTTCCGCTCACCCCTCCACTTT.

On this clonotype itself: Mismatch with germline at one junction end may stem from a read error. CDR3 bases: TGTGCCAGCAGTTTACCGCCACCACCGGGGGCTTCAAAGACCCAGTGCTTC. This sequence encodes CASSLPPPPGASKTQCF. The chain carries TRBV28 and TRBJ2-5, with D possibly being TRBD1 or TRBD2 (6 bases each). Per germline, CDR1 MDHEN and CDR2 SYDVKM. The CDR3 totals 17 residues. The full variable domain, in which reference TRBV28 and TRBJ2-5 provide the parts outside the CDR3, is DVKVTQSSRYLVKRTGEKVFLECVQDMDHENMFWYRQDPGLGLRLIYFSYDVKMKEKGDIPEGYSVSREKKERFSLILESASTNQTSMYLCASSLPPPPGASKTQCFGPGTRLLVL.

The genes are TRBV29-1 and TRBJ2-7; a weak D match, TRBD1 (5 bases). Germline lookup yields CDR1 SQVTM and CDR2 ANQGSEA. CDR3 size: 12 residues. Between the trimmed V and J ends, which lost 4 bases and 1 base, there was a span of 8 bases. This CDR3 reads CSVGQGSYEQYF. The DNA of the CDR3 is TGCAGCGTTGGCCAGGGATCCTACGAGCAGTACTTC.

The chain is built from TRBV19 and TRBJ2-7, with 9 positions matching TRBD1. V dropped 1 base and J dropped 5; count of bases not matched to a gene: 6. CDR1 is LNHDA, CDR2 SQIVND, per germline (reference sequence). CDR3 length: 15 residues. The CDR3 sequence: CASSIVGTGTHEQYF. CDR3 DNA: TGTGCCAGTAGTATAGTCGGGACAGGGACCCACGAGCAGTACTTC. Full variable domain (remainder filled in from reference TRBV19 and TRBJ2-7): DGGITQSPKYLFRKEGQNVTLSCEQNLNHDAMYWYRQDPGQGLRLIYYSQIVNDFQKGDIAEGYSVSREKKESFPLTVTSAQKNPTAFYLCASSIVGTGTHEQYFGPGTRLTVT.

This clonotype was counted ten times or more. This sequence joins TRBV9 and TRBJ2-7; perhaps D is TRBD1 or TRBD2 (5 bases each). CDR1 is SGDLS, CDR2 YYNGEE, per germline. The germline V and J ends were trimmed by 3 bases and 4 bases, with 8 bases remaining between them. CDR3 length: 12 amino acids. This CDR3 reads CASSARGYEQYF. The CDR3 DNA sequence: TGTGCCAGCAGCGCGAGGGGTTACGAGCAGTACTTC.

In regard to this clonotype: This may be a read error, as it is one base from a much larger clone. The chain is built from TRBV9 and TRBJ2-7, with 10 bases identical to TRBD1. Germline V gene lookup returns CDR1 SGDLS and CDR2 YYNGEE. This CDR3 has 16 amino acids. For the CDR3, the DNA is TGTGCCGGCAGCGTAGGGGAGACAGGGGGCGGTTACGAGCAGTACTTC. Translating gives CAGSVGETGGGYEQYF.

A few counts support this clonotype. The rearrangement uses TRBV7-6 and TRBJ1-1; TRBD1 is a possible D gene (6 bases). Germline V CDR1 and CDR2: SGHVS, FNYEAQ. V lost 2 bases, J lost 6 bases, and 16 bases lay in between. This CDR3 comprises 15 residues. DNA for the CDR3: TGTGCCAGCAGCTTACCTAAGGGGGGAGGCGCTGAAGCTTTCTTT. It encodes CASSLPKGGGAEAFF. The complete variable domain, with remaining parts taken from reference TRBV7-6 and TRBJ1-1, reads GAGVSQSPRYKVTKRGQDVALRCDPISGHVSLYWYRQALGQGPEFLTYFNYEAQQDKSGLPNDRFSAERPEGSISTLTIQRTEQRDSAMYRCASSLPKGGGAEAFFGQGTRLTVV.